The 8 T cell receptor beta chains below come from one sample, sequenced in a study of T cell responses to AZD1222 COVID-19 vaccine. Measured with immunoSEQ multiplex PCR; TCRdb has only the in-frame clones, and not every one. The sample holds 27,000 or so clones, around 92% seen once. Sample: peripheral blood, taken 28 days after the second AZD1222 dose. Source of these receptors: an adult who received the AZD1222 COVID-19 vaccine.

This chain links TRBV6-1 with TRBJ1-5; D call uncertain. In germline, CDR1 is MNHNS, CDR2 SASEGT. The CDR3 totals 11 residues. Trimming left V 3 bases short and J 5 bases short, with 2 bases between. The CDR3 is CASSDHQPQHF. The CDR3 DNA reads as TGTGCCAGCAGTGACCATCAGCCCCAGCATTTT.

V gene TRBV19 combines with J gene TRBJ2-1; 7 bases fit TRBD2. This CDR3 is 14 amino acids long. After removal of 10 bases from V and 0 bases from J, the junction contained 6 bases not matched to a gene. Per the germline V gene, CDR1 is LNHDA and CDR2 is SQIVND (reference sequence). The CDR3 protein is CATSGESSYNEQFF. CDR3 DNA: TGTGCCACTAGCGGTGAGAGCTCCTACAATGAGCAGTTCTTC.

V gene TRBV5-5 combines with J gene TRBJ1-1; no reliable D call. This CDR3 comprises 12 residues. The germline CDR1 and CDR2 sequences are SGHKS and YYEKEE (reference sequence). The V end lost 1 base, the J end lost 3 bases, and 4 bases lay between the germline ends. Here the CDR3 reads CASSLTDTEAFF. In nucleotides, the CDR3 is TGTGCCAGCAGCTTGACAGACACTGAAGCTTTCTTT. The full variable domain, its missing parts supplied by reference TRBV5-5 and TRBJ1-1, is DAGVTQSPTHLIKTRGQQVTLRCSPISGHKSVSWYQQVLGQGPQFIFQYYEKEERGRGNFPDRFSARQFPNYSSELNVNALLLGDSALYLCASSLTDTEAFFGQGTRLTVV.

This chain links TRBV5-1 with TRBJ2-1; 9 bases agree with TRBD1. The CDR3 is 15 residues long. V lost 4 bases and J lost 7; bases outside the gene matches: 9. CDR1 and CDR2 (germline): SGHRS, YFSETQ. The CDR3 region is CASSEGGQGRNEQFF. For the CDR3, the DNA is TGCGCCAGCAGCGAGGGAGGACAGGGGCGAAATGAGCAGTTCTTC.

V is TRBV28 and J is TRBJ2-7; D not certain. The CDR3 length is 14 residues. The germline V gene has CDR1 MDHEN and CDR2 SYDVKM. Trimming took 4 bases from V and 10 from J, leaving 20 bases between them. DNA for the CDR3: TGTGCCAGCAGTTCTCCCCCCTATTTTGCTTATCAGTACTTC. This encodes CASSSPPYFAYQYF.

The chain is built from TRBV6-5 and TRBJ2-6; no definite D call. The CDR3 is 16 residues long. Germline lookup yields CDR1 MNHEY and CDR2 SVGAGI. V lost 0 bases and J 0 bases, leaving 6 bases between the germline ends. For the CDR3, the DNA is TGTGCCAGCAGTTACTCAGCAGACTCTGGGGCCAACGTCCTGACTTTC. It yields the protein CASSYSADSGANVLTF.

V and J are TRBV4-2 and TRBJ1-5, with TRBD1 matching over 10 bases. Trimming took 4 bases from V and 1 from J; bases not matched to a gene: 7. This CDR3 is built from 17 residues. Per the germline V gene, CDR1 is LGHNA and CDR2 is YNFKEQ. The CDR3 coding sequence is TGTGCCAGCAGCCCCGGGACAGGGGTGGGGAGCAATCAGCCCCAGCATTTT. Translating gives CASSPGTGVGSNQPQHF.

The chain combines TRBV28 with TRBJ1-6; D not resolved. From germline, CDR1 is MDHEN and CDR2 SYDVKM. V lost 6 bases, J lost 7 bases, and 16 bases lay in between. The CDR3 totals 15 residues. CDR3 sequence: CASRSPGRENSPLHF. CDR3 nucleotide sequence: TGTGCCAGCAGATCCCCGGGGAGGGAGAATTCACCCCTCCACTTT.